Shown below are 7 T cell receptor beta chains from a single sample sequenced in a study of CD8+CD57+ T cells in acquired aplastic anemia. The study profiled TCR beta VDJ and CDR3 using genomic DNA as template. TCRdb redid the calling of the reads with MiXCR, one entry per CDR3 protein. The sample carries 400,000 to 500,000 distinct CDR3 sequences, 65% to 80% recorded once. Sequencing used sorted CD4+, CD8+, or CD8+CD57+ T cells (not recorded which) from PBMCs. The receptors originated from a human donor in good health, serving as a control.

This clonotype was recorded many times. The rearrangement joins TRBV5-1 to TRBJ1-1, with unresolved D. The CDR3 covers 12 residues. Germline V gene data show CDR1 as SGHRS and CDR2 as YFSETQ. V shed 0 bases and J shed 11 bases, with 11 bases lying between them. This CDR3 reads CASSLEPSGAFF. The CDR3 DNA reads as TGCGCCAGCAGCTTGGAGCCAAGTGGGGCTTTCTTT.

The rearrangement links TRBV15 to TRBJ1-5; possibly TRBD1 for D (5 bases). The germline CDR1 and CDR2 sequences are LNHNV and YYDKDF (reference sequence). V lost 6 bases, J lost 3 bases, and 18 bases lay in between. The CDR3 covers 16 residues. CDR3 protein: CATRDVATGDNQPQHF. In nucleotides, the CDR3 is TGTGCCACCAGAGACGTAGCAACAGGAGACAATCAGCCCCAGCATTTT.

This clonotype showed up just a few times. The chain joins TRBV18 to TRBJ1-5; tentative D call: TRBD1 (5 bases). Between the trimmed V and J ends, which lost 2 bases and 2 bases, there was a span of 7 bases. CDR1 KGHSH and CDR2 LQKENI come from the germline V gene. The CDR3 extends over 14 amino acids. CDR3 protein: CASSPGTGNQPQHF. CDR3 coding DNA: TGTGCCAGCTCACCAGGGACGGGCAATCAGCCCCAGCATTTT.

The chain is built from TRBV2 and TRBJ1-6; the D is unclear. Germline CDR1 reads SNHLY; CDR2 reads FYNNEI. The CDR3 has 13 residues. V dropped 7 bases and J dropped 8 bases, with 12 bases sitting between them. DNA for the CDR3: TGTGCCAGCAATGACCAGCCTGATTCACCCCTCCACTTT. As protein: CASNDQPDSPLHF.

The gene calls are TRBV20-1 and TRBJ1-6; D uncertain. The germline V gene has CDR1 DFQATT and CDR2 SNEGSKA (reference sequence). V lost 2 bases and J lost 0, with 14 bases in between. The CDR3 covers 17 residues. Written as DNA, the CDR3 is TGCAGTGCTAGACAACACGGTGAGGGCTCCTATAATTCACCCCTCCACTTT. This gives the protein CSARQHGEGSYNSPLHF.

There are a few counts of this clonotype. This chain's CDR3 is CATSGGTSGGYEQYF. CDR3 in DNA: TGTGCCACCAGTGGCGGGACTAGCGGGGGATACGAGCAGTACTTC. The chain couples TRBV24-1 to TRBJ2-7; TRBD2 agrees at 14 bases. Germline CDR1 reads KGHDR; CDR2 reads SFDVKD. Germline trimming cut 5 bases from V and 4 bases from J; bases unmatched to any gene: 3. The CDR3 has 15 residues.

The rearrangement links TRBV5-6 to TRBJ1-1; unclear D gene. Germline V gives CDR1 SGHDT, CDR2 YYEEEE. The CDR3 covers 15 residues. V was shortened by 8 bases and J by 0 bases, with 17 bases between the two germline ends. The CDR3 DNA follows: TGTGCCAGTAGTAATTCGGCGCGAGTGAACACTGAAGCTTTCTTT. This translates into CASSNSARVNTEAFF.